This entry concerns a single TCR beta chain. Its antigen is not known. This sample stems from a study of cytomegalovirus exposure and HLA in healthy donors. Study findings and constraints: The study designated about 180 TCR beta chains cytomegalovirus-associated. For cytomegalovirus status, the classifier reportedly gave diagnoses with high specificity and sensitivity. A few CMV-associated chains proved CMV antigen-specific in vitro. First-cohort TCR clusters were later found to tend to co-occur in the 120 validation repertoires.

CDR1 and CDR2 from the germline V gene are SGHNT and YYREEE (reference sequence). The CDR3 has 15 residues. Trimming took off 7 bases at V and 5 bases at J, with 19 bases between the two ends. Profiled with immunoSEQ multiplex PCR; TCRdb holds only in-frame clones, not every one. This table holds some 130,000 clones, 85% to 90% found once. The specimen sequenced was PBMCs. This receptor was identified in a man between 18 and 35 years old in good health and CMV-seronegative. The chain couples TRBV5-4 to TRBJ2-1, with D maybe TRBD2 (6 bases). CDR3 DNA sequence: TGTGCCAGCGGGGGGAACAGTTGGTACGACAATGAGCAGTTCTTC. Translated: CASGGNSWYDNEQFF.